The clone carrying this TCR beta chain was seen many times. Its antigen is unknown. The V and J ends lost 3 bases and 7 bases respectively, with 13 bases between them. CDR3 length equals 13 residues. CDR1 SQVTM and CDR2 ANQGSEA come from the germline V gene. There were TCR beta CDR3 regions amplified from RNA transcripts. When the TCR CDR3 underwent first-round RT-PCR, the HTBI primer set was used. A single record per CDR3 protein comes from TCRdb applying MiXCR to the multiplex PCR reads. The top ten hold about 4.5% of the sample, which has 640,000 or so distinct CDR3 sequences, roughly 14% seen once. The sample originates from a study of T cells in Graves' hyperthyroidism and ophthalmopathy. Study observations and caveats: Among clonotypes expanded in thyroid above 0.001, most were also found in blood. Onset of ophthalmopathy came a median approximately 6.9 months after the model predicted it.

Uncontrolled infection, other autoimmune disease, pregnancy or lactation disqualified patients from enrolment. PBMCs came from 10 ml fresh peripheral blood. Input material: blood. This TCR was recovered from a woman in her thirties or forties with Graves' ophthalmopathy. This chain connects TRBV29-1 to TRBJ1-5, with a weak D call TRBD1 (5 bases). The CDR3 is CSVEVGRGQPQHF. CDR3 nucleotides: TGCAGCGTTGAGGTAGGGAGGGGACAGCCCCAGCATTTT.